Shown below are 14 T cell receptor beta chains from a single sample sequenced in a study of memory CD4+ T cells and cytomegalovirus serostatus. The assay was immunoSEQ multiplex PCR, and TCRdb's table has in-frame clones only and misses some. The table includes tens of thousands of clones, approximately 80% detected once. Single viable CD3+CD4+CD8-CD45RO+ cells were sorted as the memory CD4+ T cells. What was sequenced was memory CD4+ T cells from blood. The source of these receptors is an adult in good health and CMV-seropositive.

V usage is TRBV28 and J usage is TRBJ1-2; TRBD1 agrees at 8 bases. Germline CDR1 MDHEN, CDR2 SYDVKM. There are 15 residues in the CDR3. Trimming took 8 bases from V and 4 from J; bases not matched to a gene: 12. As DNA, the CDR3 is TGTGCCAGCTTCAGGGGGCCCGACCCGAGCTATGGCTACACCTTC. Translation gives CASFRGPDPSYGYTF.

The chain links TRBV7-2 to TRBJ2-1; D unclear. Germline loops: CDR1 SGHTA, CDR2 FQGNSA. This CDR3 is 14 amino acids long. The ends were cut back, 2 bases at V and 7 bases at J, with 12 bases in the middle. The CDR3 sequence is CASSLMEFINEQFF. In DNA, the CDR3 is TGTGCCAGCAGCTTAATGGAGTTTATAAATGAGCAGTTCTTC.

V usage is TRBV5-4 and J usage is TRBJ2-3; D unresolved. The CDR3 runs to 14 residues. Germline V gene data show CDR1 as SGHNT and CDR2 as YYREEE (reference sequence). V was clipped by 0 bases and J by 0 bases, with 5 bases between them. The CDR3 protein is CASSLVASTDTQYF. The CDR3 coding sequence is TGTGCCAGCAGCTTGGTAGCCAGCACAGATACGCAGTATTTT.

The genes are TRBV16 and TRBJ2-2; the D gene could be TRBD1 or TRBD2 (5 bases each). V was pared by 0 bases and J by 4 bases, with 6 bases between. The CDR3 length is 14 residues. Germline V gene sequence: CDR1 KGHSY, CDR2 FQNENV. The CDR3: CASSQSRGTGELFF. As DNA, the CDR3 is TGTGCCAGCAGCCAATCGAGGGGCACCGGGGAGCTGTTTTTT. The variable domain in full, with the rest retrieved from reference TRBV16 and TRBJ2-2, is GEEVAQTPKHLVRGEGQKAKLYCAPIKGHSYVFWYQQVLKNEFKFLISFQNENVFDETGMPKERFSAKCLPNSPCSLEIQATKLEDSAVYFCASSQSRGTGELFFGEGSRLTVL.

This clone was found once. The chain carries TRBV27 and TRBJ2-7; D possibly matches TRBD1 or TRBD2 (6 bases each). CDR1 MNHEY and CDR2 SMNVEV come from the germline V gene (reference sequence). V was shortened by 0 bases and J by 2 bases, with 14 bases between the two germline ends. CDR3 size: 16 residues. The CDR3 region is CASSLSKGGSPYEQYF. The CDR3 DNA is TGTGCCAGCAGTTTATCTAAGGGGGGTAGTCCCTACGAGCAGTACTTC.

This chain uses TRBV5-4 with TRBJ2-5, with TRBD1 matching 7 bases. CDR1 is SGHNT, CDR2 YYREEE, per germline (reference sequence). V shed 6 bases, J shed 1 base, and the junction held 9 bases outside the gene matches. The CDR3 extends over 15 amino acids. CDR3 sequence (DNA): TGTGCCAGCACCCGGCAAGGGGGCCCCCAAGAGACCCAGTACTTC. Translating it yields CASTRQGGPQETQYF.

This rearrangement joins TRBV5-1 to TRBJ2-3, with D unresolved. CDR1 is SGHRS and CDR2 is YFSETQ in the germline V gene. Deletions cut 3 bases from V and 8 bases from J, with 13 bases between. This CDR3 has 13 amino acids. CDR3 DNA: TGCGCCAGCAGCTCAGGTACCGGGCCTACGCAGTATTTT. Protein sequence: CASSSGTGPTQYF.

The chain recombines TRBV7-2 with TRBJ2-1, with TRBD2 identical over 9 bases. CDR1 is SGHTA and CDR2 is FQGNSA in the germline V gene. V was pared by 2 bases and J by 9 bases, with 11 bases of the junction left unmatched. CDR3 length: 16 amino acids. This CDR3 is CASSLRRAGGSSEQFF. In DNA, the CDR3 is TGTGCCAGCAGCTTAAGGAGGGCGGGGGGGAGTAGTGAGCAGTTCTTC.

This clone appeared a single time. In nucleotides, the CDR3 is TGTGCCAGCAGCTTCCGAGCTGGGCGGGAGGGCCCGGTGGCAGATACGCAGTATTTT. Its translation: CASSFRAGREGPVADTQYF. The chain recombines TRBV11-2 with TRBJ2-3; 9 bases fit TRBD2. CDR1 is SGHAT, CDR2 FQNNGV, per germline. Trimming at V came to 3 bases and at J to 4 bases, leaving 17 bases not matched to a gene. This CDR3 has 19 amino acids.

The chain uses TRBV7-9 and TRBJ2-7; 11 nucleotides align to TRBD2. The V gene end was trimmed by 1 base and the J gene end by 4 bases; junction bases not matched to a gene: 3. The germline gives CDR1 SEHNR, CDR2 FQNEAQ (reference sequence). The CDR3 length is 15 residues. The CDR3 DNA is TGTGCCAGCAGCTTAGGGGTAGCGGGAGGGTACGAGCAGTACTTC. Its translation is CASSLGVAGGYEQYF.

V gene TRBV2 combines with J gene TRBJ1-2; perhaps TRBD1 as D (5 bases). The CDR3 runs 14 residues. V lost 3 bases and J lost 5, with 13 bases in between. Germline V gives CDR1 SNHLY, CDR2 FYNNEI. For the CDR3, the DNA is TGTGCCAGCAGTGAGGGGGGACTATTATATGGCTACACCTTC. Its protein is CASSEGGLLYGYTF.

The rearrangement uses TRBV7-2 and TRBJ1-1; D gene unclear. The CDR3 consists of 13 residues. Trimming took 1 base from V and 8 from J, leaving 11 bases between them. Looked up from germline, CDR1 is SGHTA and CDR2 is FQGNSA. The CDR3 loop reads CASSLERSGEAFF. For the CDR3, the DNA is TGTGCCAGCAGCTTAGAAAGGAGTGGAGAAGCTTTCTTT.

The chain employs TRBV2 and TRBJ1-2, with D uncertain. CDR1 and CDR2 (germline): SNHLY, FYNNEI. Between the trimmed V and J ends, which lost 1 base and 4 bases, there was a span of 7 bases. The CDR3 is 13 residues long. The chain's CDR3 is CASSEGQLYGYTF. In DNA, the CDR3 is TGTGCCAGCAGTGAAGGGCAGCTCTATGGCTACACCTTC.

V and J are TRBV6-1 and TRBJ2-1; 7 bases agree with TRBD1. V lost 4 bases to trimming and J lost 10 bases; unmatched junction nucleotides: 7. The length of the CDR3 is 13 residues. The germline gives CDR1 MNHNS, CDR2 SASEGT. CDR3 sequence (DNA): TGTGCCAGCAGTGCAGAAGGCAGGGGGGAGCAGTTCTTC. As protein: CASSAEGRGEQFF.